Reported below is one T cell receptor beta chain. The age range of participants was about 18 to 95 years, with residence in about two dozen US areas. Measured with immunoSEQ multiplex PCR; TCRdb has only the in-frame clones, and not every one. The sample shows 200,000 to 250,000 clones, 88% of them seen only once. These data come from a study of blood T cell repertoires in COVID-19. V lost 4 bases and J lost 5, with 15 bases in between. The CDR3 sequence is 15 residues long. Germline assignment: CDR1 LGHDT and CDR2 YNNKEL (reference sequence). V usage is TRBV3-1 (or the pseudogene TRBV3-2) and J usage is TRBJ2-1, with TRBD2 as a possible D gene (5 bases). What was sequenced was PBMCs or T cells enriched from blood (not recorded which). This TCR derives from a woman aged 25 to 39 who had recovered from COVID-19. CDR3 nucleotide sequence: TGTGCCAGCAGCCCCGCGGGTCTACGGGACAATGAGCAGTTCTTC. Protein sequence: CASSPAGLRDNEQFF.